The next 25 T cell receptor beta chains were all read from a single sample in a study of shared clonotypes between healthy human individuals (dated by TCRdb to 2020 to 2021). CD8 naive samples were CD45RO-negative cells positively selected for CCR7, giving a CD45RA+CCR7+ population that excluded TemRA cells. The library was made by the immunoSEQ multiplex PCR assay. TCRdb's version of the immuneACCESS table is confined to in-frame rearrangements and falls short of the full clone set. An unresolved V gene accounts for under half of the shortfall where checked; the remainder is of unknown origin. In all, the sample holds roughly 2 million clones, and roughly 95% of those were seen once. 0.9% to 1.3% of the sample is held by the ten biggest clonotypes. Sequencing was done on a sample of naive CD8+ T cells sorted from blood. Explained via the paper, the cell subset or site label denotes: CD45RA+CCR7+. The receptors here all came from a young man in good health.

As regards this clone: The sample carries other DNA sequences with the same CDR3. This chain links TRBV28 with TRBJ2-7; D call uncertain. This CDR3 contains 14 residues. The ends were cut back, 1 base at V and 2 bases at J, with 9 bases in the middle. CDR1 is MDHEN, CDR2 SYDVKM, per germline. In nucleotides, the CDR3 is TGTGCCAGCAGTTTATCGGGCAGTGCCTACGAGCAGTACTTC. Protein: CASSLSGSAYEQYF. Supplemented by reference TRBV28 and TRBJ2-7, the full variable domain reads DVKVTQSSRYLVKRTGEKVFLECVQDMDHENMFWYRQDPGLGLRLIYFSYDVKMKEKGDIPEGYSVSREKKERFSLILESASTNQTSMYLCASSLSGSAYEQYFGPGTRLTVT.

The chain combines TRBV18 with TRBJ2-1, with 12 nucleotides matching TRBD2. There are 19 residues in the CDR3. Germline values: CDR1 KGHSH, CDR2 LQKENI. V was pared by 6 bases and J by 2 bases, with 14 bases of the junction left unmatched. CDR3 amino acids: CASSYGLAGIKNPYNEQFF. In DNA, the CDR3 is TGTGCCAGCTCCTACGGACTAGCGGGGATTAAAAACCCCTACAATGAGCAGTTCTTC.

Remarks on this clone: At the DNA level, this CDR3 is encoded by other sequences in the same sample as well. The CDR3 sequence: CASTGPYEQYF. The CDR3 DNA reads as TGTGCCAGTACTGGACCCTACGAGCAGTACTTC. V gene TRBV6-5 combines with J gene TRBJ2-7; no firm D call. The V and J ends lost 9 bases and 2 bases respectively, with 8 bases between them. Germline values: CDR1 MNHEY, CDR2 SVGAGI. The CDR3 loop spans 11 amino acids.

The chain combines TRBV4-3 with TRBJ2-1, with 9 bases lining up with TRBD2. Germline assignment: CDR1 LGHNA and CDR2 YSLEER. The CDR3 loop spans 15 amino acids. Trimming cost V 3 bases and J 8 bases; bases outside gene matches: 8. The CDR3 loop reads CASSQDSGSGHEQFF. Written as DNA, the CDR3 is TGCGCCAGCAGCCAGGATAGCGGGAGCGGGCATGAGCAGTTCTTC.

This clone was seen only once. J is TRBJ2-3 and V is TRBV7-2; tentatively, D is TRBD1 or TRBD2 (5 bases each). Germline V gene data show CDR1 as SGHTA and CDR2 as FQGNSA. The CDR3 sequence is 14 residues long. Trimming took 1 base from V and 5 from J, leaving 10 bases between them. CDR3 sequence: CASSLGWDEDTQYF. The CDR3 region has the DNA TGTGCCAGCAGCTTAGGGTGGGACGAAGATACGCAGTATTTT.

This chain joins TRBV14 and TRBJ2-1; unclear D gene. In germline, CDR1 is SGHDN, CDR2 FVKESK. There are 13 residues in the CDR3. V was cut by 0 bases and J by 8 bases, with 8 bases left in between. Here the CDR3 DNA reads TGTGCCAGCAGCCAAGATTGGCTCGATGAGCAGTTCTTC. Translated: CASSQDWLDEQFF.

The CDR3 spells CASSGKDRAYEQYF. CDR3 coding DNA: TGTGCCAGTAGCGGGAAAGACAGGGCCTACGAGCAGTACTTC. V gene TRBV19 combines with J gene TRBJ2-7; 7 bases are a match to TRBD1. V shed 6 bases, J shed 2 bases, and the junction held 7 bases outside the gene matches. The CDR3 is 14 amino acids. CDR1 LNHDA and CDR2 SQIVND come from the germline V gene (reference sequence).

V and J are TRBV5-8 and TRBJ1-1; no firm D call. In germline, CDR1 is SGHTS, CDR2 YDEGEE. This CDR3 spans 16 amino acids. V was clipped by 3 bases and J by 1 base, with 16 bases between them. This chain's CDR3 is CASSWGGSRANTEAFF. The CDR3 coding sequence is TGTGCCAGCAGCTGGGGAGGGAGCAGAGCGAACACTGAAGCTTTCTTT. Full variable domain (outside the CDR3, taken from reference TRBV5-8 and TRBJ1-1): EAGVTQSPTHLIKTRGQQATLRCSPISGHTSVYWYQQALGLGLQFLLWYDEGEERNRGNFPPRFSGRQFPNYSSELNVNALELEDSALYLCASSWGGSRANTEAFFGQGTRLTVV.

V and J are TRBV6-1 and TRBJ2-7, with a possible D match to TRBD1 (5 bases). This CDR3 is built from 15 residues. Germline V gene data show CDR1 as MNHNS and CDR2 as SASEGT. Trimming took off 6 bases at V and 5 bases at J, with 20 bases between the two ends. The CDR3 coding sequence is TGTGCCAGCAGCCTAGGCAGGGTTACGCTTGACGAGCAGTACTTC. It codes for CASSLGRVTLDEQYF.

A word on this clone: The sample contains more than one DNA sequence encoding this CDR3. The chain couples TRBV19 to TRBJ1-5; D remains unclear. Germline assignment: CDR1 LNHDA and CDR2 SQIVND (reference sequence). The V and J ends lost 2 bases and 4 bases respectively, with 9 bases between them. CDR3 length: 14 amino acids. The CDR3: CASSIRADNQPQHF. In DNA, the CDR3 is TGTGCCAGTAGTATAAGGGCAGATAATCAGCCCCAGCATTTT. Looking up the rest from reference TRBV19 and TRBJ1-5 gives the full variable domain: DGGITQSPKYLFRKEGQNVTLSCEQNLNHDAMYWYRQDPGQGLRLIYYSQIVNDFQKGDIAEGYSVSREKKESFPLTVTSAQKNPTAFYLCASSIRADNQPQHFGDGTRLSIL.

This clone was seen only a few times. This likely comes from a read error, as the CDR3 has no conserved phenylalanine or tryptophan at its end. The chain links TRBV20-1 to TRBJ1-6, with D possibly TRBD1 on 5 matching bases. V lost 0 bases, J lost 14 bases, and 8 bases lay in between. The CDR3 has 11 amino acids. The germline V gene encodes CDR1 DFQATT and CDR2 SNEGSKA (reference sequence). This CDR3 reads CSAREDKSLHL. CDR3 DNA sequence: TGCAGTGCTAGAGAGGACAAGTCCCTCCACCTT.

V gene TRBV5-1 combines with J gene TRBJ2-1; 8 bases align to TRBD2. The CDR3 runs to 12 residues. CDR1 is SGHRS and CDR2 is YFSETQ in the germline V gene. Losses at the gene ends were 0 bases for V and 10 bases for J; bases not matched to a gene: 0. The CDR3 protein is CASSLVAGEQFF. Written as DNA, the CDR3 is TGCGCCAGCAGCTTGGTAGCGGGAGAGCAGTTCTTC.

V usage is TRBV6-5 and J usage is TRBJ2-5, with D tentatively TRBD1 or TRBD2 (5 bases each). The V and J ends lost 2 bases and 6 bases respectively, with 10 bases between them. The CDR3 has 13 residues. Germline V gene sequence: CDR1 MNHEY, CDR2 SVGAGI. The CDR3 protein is CASSYPPGQTQYF. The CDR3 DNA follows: TGTGCCAGCAGTTACCCCCCGGGGCAGACCCAGTACTTC.

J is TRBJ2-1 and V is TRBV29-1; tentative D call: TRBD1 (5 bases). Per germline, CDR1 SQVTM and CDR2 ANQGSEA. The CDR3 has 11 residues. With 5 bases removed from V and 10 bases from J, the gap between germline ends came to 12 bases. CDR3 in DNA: TGCAGCGTTCTCCAGGGAAGCGAGCAGTTCTTC. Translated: CSVLQGSEQFF.

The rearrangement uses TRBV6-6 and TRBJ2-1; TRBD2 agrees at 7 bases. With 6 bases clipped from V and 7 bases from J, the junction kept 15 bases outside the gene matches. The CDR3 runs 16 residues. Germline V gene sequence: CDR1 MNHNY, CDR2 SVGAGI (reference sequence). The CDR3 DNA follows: TGTGCCAGCAGCAGCAGGATTGGACTAGTTTTTAATGAGCAGTTCTTC. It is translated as CASSSRIGLVFNEQFF.

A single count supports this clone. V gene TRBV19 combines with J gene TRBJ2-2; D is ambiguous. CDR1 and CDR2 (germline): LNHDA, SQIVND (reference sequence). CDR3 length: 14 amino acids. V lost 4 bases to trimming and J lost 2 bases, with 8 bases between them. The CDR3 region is CASSTDLNTGELFF. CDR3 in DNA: TGTGCCAGTAGTACCGACCTTAACACCGGGGAGCTGTTTTTT.

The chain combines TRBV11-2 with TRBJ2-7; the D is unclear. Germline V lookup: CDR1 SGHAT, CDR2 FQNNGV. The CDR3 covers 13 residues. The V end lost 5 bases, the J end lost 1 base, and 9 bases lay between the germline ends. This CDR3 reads CASSHDRSYEQYF. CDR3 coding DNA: TGTGCCAGCAGCCACGACCGGTCCTACGAGCAGTACTTC. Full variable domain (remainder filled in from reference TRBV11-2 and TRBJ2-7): EAGVAQSPRYKIIEKRQSVAFWCNPISGHATLYWYQQILGQGPKLLIQFQNNGVVDDSQLPKDRFSAERLKGVDSTLKIQPAKLEDSAVYLCASSHDRSYEQYFGPGTRLTVT.

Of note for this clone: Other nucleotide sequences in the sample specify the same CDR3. This CDR3 is CASSVGGVNTEAFF. As DNA, the CDR3 is TGTGCCAGCAGCGTAGGGGGGGTGAACACTGAAGCTTTCTTT. V usage is TRBV9 and J usage is TRBJ1-1, with D possibly being TRBD1 (5 bases). Germline V gives CDR1 SGDLS, CDR2 YYNGEE. The CDR3 is made up of 14 amino acids. Trimming left V 0 bases short and J 0 bases short, with 6 bases between. Together with reference TRBV9 and TRBJ1-1, the CDR3 gives the full variable domain: DSGVTQTPKHLITATGQRVTLRCSPRSGDLSVYWYQQSLDQGLQFLIQYYNGEERAKGNILERFSAQQFPDLHSELNLSSLELGDSALYFCASSVGGVNTEAFFGQGTRLTVV.

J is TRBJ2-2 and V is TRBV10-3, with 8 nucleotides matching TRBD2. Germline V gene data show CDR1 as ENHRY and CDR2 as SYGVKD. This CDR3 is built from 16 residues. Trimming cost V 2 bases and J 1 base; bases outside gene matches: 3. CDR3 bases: TGTGCCATCAGTGAGGAGCGGGAGAGGAACACCGGGGAGCTGTTTTTT. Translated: CAISEERERNTGELFF.

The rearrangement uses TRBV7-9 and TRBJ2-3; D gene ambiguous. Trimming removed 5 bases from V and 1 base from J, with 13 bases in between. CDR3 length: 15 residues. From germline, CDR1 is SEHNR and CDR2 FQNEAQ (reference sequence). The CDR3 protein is CASSQNALGTDTQYF. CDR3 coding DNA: TGTGCCAGCAGCCAGAACGCCCTGGGCACAGATACGCAGTATTTT.

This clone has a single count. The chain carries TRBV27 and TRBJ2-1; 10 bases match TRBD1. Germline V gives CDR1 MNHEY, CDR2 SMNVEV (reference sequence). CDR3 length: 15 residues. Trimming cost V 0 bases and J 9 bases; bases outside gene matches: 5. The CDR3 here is CASSLSQGQGGEQFF. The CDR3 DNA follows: TGTGCCAGCAGTTTATCGCAAGGACAGGGGGGTGAGCAGTTCTTC.

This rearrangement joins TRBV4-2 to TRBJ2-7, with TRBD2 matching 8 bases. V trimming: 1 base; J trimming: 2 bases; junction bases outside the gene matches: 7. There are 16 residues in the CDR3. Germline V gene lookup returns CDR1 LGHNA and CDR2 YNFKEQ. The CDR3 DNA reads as TGTGCCAGCAGCCAAGGACAGGTAGCGGGGACCTACGAGCAGTACTTC. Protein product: CASSQGQVAGTYEQYF.

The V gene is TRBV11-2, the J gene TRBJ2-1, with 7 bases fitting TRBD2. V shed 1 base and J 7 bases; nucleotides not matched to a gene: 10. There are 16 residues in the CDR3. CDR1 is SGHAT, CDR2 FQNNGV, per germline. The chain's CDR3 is CASSLAGEGPRNEQFF. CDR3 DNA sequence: TGTGCCAGCAGCTTAGCCGGGGAGGGCCCTCGGAATGAGCAGTTCTTC.

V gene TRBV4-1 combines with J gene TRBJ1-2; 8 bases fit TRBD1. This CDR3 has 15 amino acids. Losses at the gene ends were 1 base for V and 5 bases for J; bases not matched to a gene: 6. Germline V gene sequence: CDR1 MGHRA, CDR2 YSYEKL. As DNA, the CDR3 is TGCGCCAGCAGCCAAGTCGCCACAGGGGGATATGGCTACACCTTC. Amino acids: CASSQVATGGYGYTF.

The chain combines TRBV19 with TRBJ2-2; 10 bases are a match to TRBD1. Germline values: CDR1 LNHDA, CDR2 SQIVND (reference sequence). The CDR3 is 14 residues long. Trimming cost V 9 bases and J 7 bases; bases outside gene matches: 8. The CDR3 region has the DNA TGTGCCAGCCACCAGACAGGGGGCGGCGGGGAGCTGTTTTTT. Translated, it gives CASHQTGGGGELFF. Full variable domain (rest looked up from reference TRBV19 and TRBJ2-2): DGGITQSPKYLFRKEGQNVTLSCEQNLNHDAMYWYRQDPGQGLRLIYYSQIVNDFQKGDIAEGYSVSREKKESFPLTVTSAQKNPTAFYLCASHQTGGGGELFFGEGSRLTVL.